The T cell receptor beta chain under discussion was sequenced for a study of post-analysis software for immune sequencing data. The CDR3 runs to 12 residues. V was shortened by 5 bases and J by 6 bases, with 12 bases between the two germline ends. Germline-derived CDR1 and CDR2 are SGHRS and YFSETQ. Study findings and constraints: Patients used about five TRBV segments, including TRBV5-6, TRBV5-1 and TRBV20-1, more often than controls.

Remarks on this clonotype: Antigen unknown.

The TCR beta cDNA libraries carried unique molecular identifiers. Input of about 0.9 to 10 million T cells yielded some 500,000 cDNA molecules. Via MiXCR, TCRdb re-called the PCR reads, giving one row per CDR3 protein. Of almost 700,000 distinct CDR3 sequences listed, approximately 60% are singletons. The source material was blood. The chain combines TRBV5-1 with TRBJ2-7, with a tentative D call TRBD2 (5 bases). This receptor was obtained from a girl aged 2-10 years with multiple sclerosis. The DNA of the CDR3 is TGCGCCAGCAGATGGAGGACCGGCGAGCAGTACTTC. Encoded protein: CASRWRTGEQYF. The full variable domain, its missing parts supplied by reference TRBV5-1 and TRBJ2-7, is KAGVTQTPRYLIKTRGQQVTLSCSPISGHRSVSWYQQTPGQGLQFLFEYFSETQRNKGNFPGRFSGRQFSNSRSEMNVSTLELGDSALYLCASRWRTGEQYFGPGTRLTVT.